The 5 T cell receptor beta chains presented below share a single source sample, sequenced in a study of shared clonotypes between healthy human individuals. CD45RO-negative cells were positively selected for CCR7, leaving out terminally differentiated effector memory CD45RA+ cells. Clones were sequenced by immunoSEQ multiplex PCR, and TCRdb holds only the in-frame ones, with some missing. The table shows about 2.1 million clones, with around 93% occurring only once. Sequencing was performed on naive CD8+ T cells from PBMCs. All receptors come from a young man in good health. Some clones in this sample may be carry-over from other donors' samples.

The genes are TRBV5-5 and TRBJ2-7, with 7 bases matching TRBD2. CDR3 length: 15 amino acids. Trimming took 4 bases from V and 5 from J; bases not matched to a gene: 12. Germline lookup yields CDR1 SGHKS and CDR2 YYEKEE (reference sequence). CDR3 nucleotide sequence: TGTGCCAGCAGCGCTCCCGGGGCGGGAGTCGACGAGCAGTACTTC. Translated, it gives CASSAPGAGVDEQYF.

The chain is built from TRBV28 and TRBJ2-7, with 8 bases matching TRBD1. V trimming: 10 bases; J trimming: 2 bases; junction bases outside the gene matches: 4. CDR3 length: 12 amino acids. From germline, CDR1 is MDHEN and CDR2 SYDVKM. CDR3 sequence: CATRDRTYEQYF. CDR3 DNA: TGTGCCACCCGGGACAGGACCTACGAGCAGTACTTC.

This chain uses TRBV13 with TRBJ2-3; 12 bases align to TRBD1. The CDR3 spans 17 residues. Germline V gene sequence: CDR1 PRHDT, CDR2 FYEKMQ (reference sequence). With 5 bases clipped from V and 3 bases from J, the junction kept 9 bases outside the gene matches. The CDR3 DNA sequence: TGTGCCAGCAGCGGGAGAGGGACAGGGGGCAGGACAGATACGCAGTATTTT. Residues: CASSGRGTGGRTDTQYF.

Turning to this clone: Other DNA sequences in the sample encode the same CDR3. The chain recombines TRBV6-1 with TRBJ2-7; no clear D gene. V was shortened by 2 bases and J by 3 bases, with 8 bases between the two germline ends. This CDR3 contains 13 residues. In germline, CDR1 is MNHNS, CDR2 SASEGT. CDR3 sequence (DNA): TGTGCCAGCAGTGAACTGCGTGGCTACGAGCAGTACTTC. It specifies CASSELRGYEQYF.

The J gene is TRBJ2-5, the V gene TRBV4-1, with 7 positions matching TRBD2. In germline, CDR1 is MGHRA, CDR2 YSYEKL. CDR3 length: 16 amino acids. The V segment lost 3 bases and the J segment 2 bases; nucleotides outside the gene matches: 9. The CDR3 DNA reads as TGCGCCAGCAGCCAGGGGGGAGGGTGGGGACAAGAGACCCAGTACTTC. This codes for CASSQGGGWGQETQYF.